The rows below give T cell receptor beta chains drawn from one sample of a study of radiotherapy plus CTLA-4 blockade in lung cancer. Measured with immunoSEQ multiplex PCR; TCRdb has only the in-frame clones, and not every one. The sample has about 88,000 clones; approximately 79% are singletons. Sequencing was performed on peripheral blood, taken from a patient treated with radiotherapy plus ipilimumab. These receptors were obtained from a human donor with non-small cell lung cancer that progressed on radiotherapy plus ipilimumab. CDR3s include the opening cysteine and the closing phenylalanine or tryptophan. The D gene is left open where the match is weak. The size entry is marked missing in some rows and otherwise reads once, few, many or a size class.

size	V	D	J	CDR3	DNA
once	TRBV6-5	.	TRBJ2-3	CASRAQGGDTQYF	TGTGCCAGCAGGGCACAGGGAGGAGATACGCAGTATTTT
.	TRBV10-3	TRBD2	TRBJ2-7	CAISVEAGVSYEQYF	TGTGCCATCAGTGTTGAAGCGGGAGTCTCCTACGAGCAGTACTTC
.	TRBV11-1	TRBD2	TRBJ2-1	CASSLGGGSYNEQFF	TGTGCCAGCAGCTTAGGCGGGGGTTCCTACAATGAGCAGTTCTTC
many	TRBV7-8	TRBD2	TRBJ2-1	CASSSSGASYNEQFF	TGTGCCAGCAGTTCTAGCGGGGCTTCCTACAATGAGCAGTTCTTC
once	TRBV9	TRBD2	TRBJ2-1	CASSVEVAGVFNEQFF	TGTGCCAGCAGCGTAGAGGTTGCGGGAGTATTCAATGAGCAGTTCTTC
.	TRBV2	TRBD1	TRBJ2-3	CASSELTGGTTDTQYF	TGTGCCAGCAGTGAATTGACAGGGGGGACCACAGATACGCAGTATTTT
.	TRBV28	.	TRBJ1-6	CASSRVGISYNSPLHF	TGTGCCAGCAGTCGGGTCGGCATCTCCTATAATTCACCCCTCCACTTT
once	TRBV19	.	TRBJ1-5	CASSIIRVGNQPQHF	TGTGCCAGTAGTATAATCCGGGTAGGTAATCAGCCCCAGCATTTT
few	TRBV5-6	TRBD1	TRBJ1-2	CASSTSGGFDYGYTF	TGTGCCAGCAGCACCTCAGGGGGCTTTGACTATGGCTACACCTTC
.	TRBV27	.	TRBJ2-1	CASSFLPDTSSYNEQFF	TGTGCCAGCAGTTTTCTCCCAGACACTAGCTCCTACAATGAGCAGTTCTTC
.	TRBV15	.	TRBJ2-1	CATSSIRSPYNEQFF	TGTGCCACCAGCAGTATTAGGAGCCCTTACAATGAGCAGTTCTTC
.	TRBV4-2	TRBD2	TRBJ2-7	CASSQNTGGRGSYEQYF	TGTGCCAGCAGCCAAAACACGGGGGGGCGCGGATCCTACGAGCAGTACTTC
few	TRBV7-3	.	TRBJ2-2	CASSLLDTGELFF	TGTGCCAGCAGCTTACTGGACACCGGGGAGCTGTTTTTT
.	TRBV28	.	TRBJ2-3	CASSLISGTDTQYF	TGTGCCAGCAGTTTAATCTCCGGGACAGATACGCAGTATTTT
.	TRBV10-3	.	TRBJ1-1	CAISESTGRTEAFF	TGTGCCATCAGTGAGTCTACCGGGAGGACTGAAGCTTTCTTT
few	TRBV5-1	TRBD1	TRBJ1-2	CASSSGTGGYGYTF	TGTGCCAGCAGCTCCGGGACAGGGGGCTATGGCTACACCTTC
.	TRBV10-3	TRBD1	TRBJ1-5	CAISEPGQGNQPQHF	TGTGCCATCAGTGAGCCCGGACAGGGGAATCAGCCCCAGCATTTT
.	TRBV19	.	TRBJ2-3	CASSISGQGGDTQYF	TGTGCCAGTAGTATATCCGGGCAGGGCGGAGATACGCAGTATTTT